This is a list of T cell receptor beta chains from one sample in a study of T cells in tuberculosis. Here immunoSEQ multiplex PCR was the method, and the copy in TCRdb shows in-frame clones only, minus some. This sample has 88,000 or so clones, with approximately 91% found just once. The source material was CD1b-GMM tetramer-negative cells sorted from PBMCs. These receptors came from an adult woman with latent tuberculosis. CDR3s include the opening cysteine and the closing phenylalanine or tryptophan. D genes are given only for firm matches. Clone size is stated in some rows and not others, as once, few, many or a class when expanded.

CDR3 protein: CASSWRQSTDTQYF
CDR3 DNA: TGTGCCAGCAGCTGGCGACAGAGCACAGATACGCAGTATTTT
V gene: TRBV7-8
clone size: -
J gene: TRBJ2-3
D gene: -

CDR3 protein: CASSVTREASYGYTF
CDR3 DNA: TGTGCCAGCAGTGTCACACGGGAAGCTTCATATGGCTACACCTTC
V gene: TRBV2
clone size: -
J gene: TRBJ1-2
D gene: -

CDR3 protein: CASVDRGPEKLFF
CDR3 DNA: TGTGCCAGCGTGGACAGGGGTCCAGAAAAACTGTTTTTT
V gene: TRBV2
clone size: -
J gene: TRBJ1-4
D gene: TRBD1

CDR3 protein: CASSLRQNYGYTF
CDR3 DNA: TGTGCCAGCAGCTTGAGACAGAACTATGGCTACACCTTC
V gene: TRBV5-6
clone size: -
J gene: TRBJ1-2
D gene: -

CDR3 protein: CASSWALEGETQYF
CDR3 DNA: TGTGCCAGCAGTTGGGCGTTGGAGGGCGAGACCCAGTACTTC
V gene: TRBV6-6
clone size: -
J gene: TRBJ2-5
D gene: -

CDR3 protein: CASCDTGTGGYEQYF
CDR3 DNA: TGTGCCAGCTGCGACACCGGGACAGGGGGCTACGAGCAGTACTTC
V gene: TRBV7-9
clone size: -
J gene: TRBJ2-7
D gene: TRBD1

CDR3 protein: CASSPSLGQNEKLFF
CDR3 DNA: TGTGCCAGCAGCCCCTCCCTGGGACAGAATGAAAAACTGTTTTTT
V gene: TRBV2
clone size: -
J gene: TRBJ1-4
D gene: TRBD1

CDR3 protein: CASSYIGEDGYTF
CDR3 DNA: TGTGCCAGCAGTTACATCGGGGAGGATGGCTACACCTTC
V gene: TRBV6-5
clone size: -
J gene: TRBJ1-2
D gene: -

CDR3 protein: CASREAGPYEQYF
CDR3 DNA: TGTGCCAGCAGGGAGGCGGGGCCTTACGAGCAGTACTTC
V gene: TRBV6-5
clone size: -
J gene: TRBJ2-7
D gene: -

CDR3 protein: CASSDFGLQETQYF
CDR3 DNA: TGCGCCAGCAGTGATTTTGGACTCCAAGAGACCCAGTACTTC
V gene: TRBV10-2
clone size: -
J gene: TRBJ2-5
D gene: -

CDR3 protein: CASSVELGTQETQYF
CDR3 DNA: TGTGCCAGCAGCGTAGAACTTGGGACACAAGAGACCCAGTACTTC
V gene: TRBV9
clone size: -
J gene: TRBJ2-5
D gene: -

CDR3 protein: CAWNPPGGNYGYTF
CDR3 DNA: TGTGCCTGGAATCCCCCGGGGGGAAACTATGGCTACACCTTC
V gene: TRBV30
clone size: -
J gene: TRBJ1-2
D gene: -

CDR3 protein: CASSLGGQGTF
CDR3 DNA: TGTGCCAGCAGCTTAGGGGGACAAGGGACCTTC
V gene: TRBV7-9
clone size: -
J gene: TRBJ1-2
D gene: -

CDR3 protein: CASINDGPGELFF
CDR3 DNA: TGCGCCAGCATTAACGATGGGCCCGGGGAGCTGTTTTTT
V gene: TRBV10-1
clone size: -
J gene: TRBJ2-2
D gene: -

CDR3 protein: CASSTGRRFQPQHF
CDR3 DNA: TGTGCCAGCAGTACAGGGAGAAGGTTTCAGCCCCAGCATTTT
V gene: TRBV6-1
clone size: -
J gene: TRBJ1-5
D gene: -

CDR3 protein: CASSQGRGPNTEAFF
CDR3 DNA: TGTGCCAGCAGCCAAGGGCGGGGGCCGAACACTGAAGCTTTCTTT
V gene: TRBV14
clone size: -
J gene: TRBJ1-1
D gene: -

CDR3 protein: CASSWQVYGYTF
CDR3 DNA: TGTGCCAGCAGTTGGCAAGTCTATGGCTACACCTTC
V gene: TRBV28
clone size: -
J gene: TRBJ1-2
D gene: -

CDR3 protein: CASSLGLEGQAVTQYF
CDR3 DNA: TGTGCCAGCAGCTTAGGGTTGGAGGGGCAGGCGGTGACCCAGTACTTC
V gene: TRBV11-2
clone size: -
J gene: TRBJ2-5
D gene: -

CDR3 protein: CASSFTSGGVPYEQYF
CDR3 DNA: TGTGCCAGCAGCTTCACTAGCGGGGGCGTACCCTACGAGCAGTACTTC
V gene: TRBV11-2
clone size: -
J gene: TRBJ2-7
D gene: TRBD2

CDR3 protein: CASSYRRVNSPLHF
CDR3 DNA: TGTGCCAGCAGTTACAGGAGGGTCAATTCACCCCTCCACTTT
V gene: TRBV6-5
clone size: -
J gene: TRBJ1-6
D gene: -

CDR3 protein: CASSLEARGGDEQFF
CDR3 DNA: TGTGCCAGCAGCTTAGAGGCGCGGGGGGGAGATGAGCAGTTCTTC
V gene: TRBV11-1
clone size: -
J gene: TRBJ2-1
D gene: TRBD2

CDR3 protein: CASSVAGNPGELFF
CDR3 DNA: TGTGCCAGCAGCGTGGCCGGGAATCCCGGGGAGCTGTTTTTT
V gene: TRBV9
clone size: -
J gene: TRBJ2-2
D gene: -

CDR3 protein: CASSVQGAPSPNYGYTF
CDR3 DNA: TGTGCCAGTAGTGTCCAGGGGGCTCCTAGTCCCAACTATGGCTACACCTTC
V gene: TRBV19
clone size: -
J gene: TRBJ1-2
D gene: TRBD1

CDR3 protein: CASSPEDTQYF
CDR3 DNA: TGTGCCAGCAGCCCGGAGGATACGCAGTATTTT
V gene: TRBV13
clone size: -
J gene: TRBJ2-3
D gene: -

CDR3 protein: CASSQVWTGEAFF
CDR3 DNA: TGCGCCAGCAGCCAAGTTTGGACAGGGGAAGCTTTCTTT
V gene: TRBV4-3
clone size: -
J gene: TRBJ1-1
D gene: TRBD1

CDR3 protein: CASRRERVHNTEAFF
CDR3 DNA: TGTGCCAGCAGGAGAGAGCGAGTCCATAACACTGAAGCTTTCTTT
V gene: TRBV7-8
clone size: -
J gene: TRBJ1-1
D gene: -

CDR3 protein: CASSTNRGAAEAFF
CDR3 DNA: TGTGCCAGCAGTACCAACAGGGGAGCGGCTGAAGCTTTCTTT
V gene: TRBV6-5
clone size: -
J gene: TRBJ1-1
D gene: TRBD1

CDR3 protein: CASSLMTPGITEAFF
CDR3 DNA: TGTGCCAGCAGTTTAATGACCCCGGGGATCACTGAAGCTTTCTTT
V gene: TRBV27
clone size: -
J gene: TRBJ1-1
D gene: -

CDR3 protein: CSVEGLAGRADTQYF
CDR3 DNA: TGCAGCGTTGAAGGGCTGGCAGGGAGGGCAGATACGCAGTATTTT
V gene: TRBV29-1
clone size: -
J gene: TRBJ2-3
D gene: TRBD2

CDR3 protein: CASSLQGVSYGYTF
CDR3 DNA: TGTGCCAGCAGCTTACAGGGCGTCAGCTATGGCTACACCTTC
V gene: TRBV7-2
clone size: -
J gene: TRBJ1-2
D gene: -

CDR3 protein: CASSGLPRGDRNEKLFF
CDR3 DNA: TGTGCCAGCAGTGGTCTCCCGCGTGGGGACAGAAATGAAAAACTGTTTTTT
V gene: TRBV2
clone size: -
J gene: TRBJ1-4
D gene: TRBD1

CDR3 protein: CASRTGFGGPYEQYF
CDR3 DNA: TGTGCCAGCAGGACCGGGTTCGGGGGGCCCTACGAGCAGTACTTC
V gene: TRBV11-2
clone size: -
J gene: TRBJ2-7
D gene: -

CDR3 protein: CASSSQGDDGYTF
CDR3 DNA: TGTGCCAGCAGTTCACAGGGAGACGATGGCTACACCTTC
V gene: TRBV2
clone size: once
J gene: TRBJ1-2
D gene: -

CDR3 protein: CASSAISSGANVLTF
CDR3 DNA: TGTGCCAGCTCAGCAATCAGCTCTGGGGCCAACGTCCTGACTTTC
V gene: TRBV18
clone size: -
J gene: TRBJ2-6
D gene: -

CDR3 protein: CAWNRQTHEKLFF
CDR3 DNA: TGTGCCTGGAACAGGCAAACGCATGAAAAACTGTTTTTT
V gene: TRBV30
clone size: -
J gene: TRBJ1-4
D gene: -

CDR3 protein: CASRDSSHEQYF
CDR3 DNA: TGTGCCAGCCGGGACAGCTCCCACGAGCAGTACTTC
V gene: TRBV27
clone size: -
J gene: TRBJ2-7
D gene: TRBD1

CDR3 protein: CASSLGFRGDGQETQYF
CDR3 DNA: TGTGCCAGCAGCTTGGGCTTCCGGGGGGATGGACAAGAGACCCAGTACTTC
V gene: TRBV7-2
clone size: -
J gene: TRBJ2-5
D gene: TRBD2

CDR3 protein: CASSRDTFYNEQFF
CDR3 DNA: TGTGCCAGCAGCCGGGATACATTCTACAATGAGCAGTTCTTC
V gene: TRBV6-4
clone size: few
J gene: TRBJ2-1
D gene: -

CDR3 protein: CASSIIRGQGETQYF
CDR3 DNA: TGTGCCAGTAGTATAATACGGGGACAGGGAGAGACCCAGTACTTC
V gene: TRBV19
clone size: -
J gene: TRBJ2-5
D gene: TRBD1

CDR3 protein: CASSESHRSYTQYF
CDR3 DNA: TGTGCCAGCAGTGAATCCCACAGATCTTATACGCAGTATTTT
V gene: TRBV25-1
clone size: -
J gene: TRBJ2-3
D gene: -

CDR3 protein: CASSLTTSLAGGPDYEQYF
CDR3 DNA: TGTGCCAGCAGCTTAACCACATCGCTAGCGGGGGGCCCAGACTACGAGCAGTACTTC
V gene: TRBV7-2
clone size: -
J gene: TRBJ2-7
D gene: TRBD2

CDR3 protein: CASRGGLTGANTEAFF
CDR3 DNA: TGTGCCAGCAGGGGGGGGCTGACAGGGGCGAACACTGAAGCTTTCTTT
V gene: TRBV2
clone size: once
J gene: TRBJ1-1
D gene: TRBD1

CDR3 protein: CSTSGGQGSYEQYF
CDR3 DNA: TGCAGCACCTCCGGGGGACAGGGGTCCTACGAGCAGTACTTC
V gene: TRBV29-1
clone size: -
J gene: TRBJ2-7
D gene: TRBD1

CDR3 protein: CASSPMGRNTGELFF
CDR3 DNA: TGTGCCAGCAGCCCTATGGGCAGGAACACCGGGGAGCTGTTTTTT
V gene: TRBV11-2
clone size: -
J gene: TRBJ2-2
D gene: -

CDR3 protein: CASSSGEGIGYGYTF
CDR3 DNA: TGCGCCAGCAGCTCAGGGGAAGGGATCGGCTATGGCTACACCTTC
V gene: TRBV5-1
clone size: once
J gene: TRBJ1-2
D gene: -

CDR3 protein: CASSLAQARTGGLDTQYF
CDR3 DNA: TGTGCCAGCAGCTTAGCCCAGGCCCGGACAGGGGGCTTAGATACGCAGTATTTT
V gene: TRBV7-6
clone size: -
J gene: TRBJ2-3
D gene: TRBD1

CDR3 protein: CASSFRAGWEQFF
CDR3 DNA: TGTGCCAGCAGCTTCAGGGCCGGCTGGGAGCAGTTCTTC
V gene: TRBV5-8
clone size: -
J gene: TRBJ2-1
D gene: -

CDR3 protein: CASSLKLQDRGLQHF
CDR3 DNA: TGCGCCAGCAGCCTCAAGCTTCAAGACAGGGGGCTCCAGCATTTT
V gene: TRBV4-1
clone size: once
J gene: TRBJ1-5
D gene: TRBD1

CDR3 protein: CASSLSSFADTQYF
CDR3 DNA: TGTGCTAGCAGCTTATCTAGCTTCGCAGATACGCAGTATTTT
V gene: TRBV7-7
clone size: -
J gene: TRBJ2-3
D gene: -

CDR3 protein: CAIQLEGFTDTQYF
CDR3 DNA: TGCGCCATCCAACTAGAGGGTTTCACAGATACGCAGTATTTT
V gene: TRBV10-1
clone size: -
J gene: TRBJ2-3
D gene: -

CDR3 protein: CASRGHSADTQYF
CDR3 DNA: TGTGCCAGCAGGGGACATTCGGCAGATACGCAGTATTTT
V gene: TRBV25-1
clone size: -
J gene: TRBJ2-3
D gene: -

CDR3 protein: CASSLSITRGRGDGYTF
CDR3 DNA: TGTGCCAGCAGCTTAAGCATTACGAGAGGGAGGGGGGATGGCTACACCTTC
V gene: TRBV7-8
clone size: -
J gene: TRBJ1-2
D gene: -

CDR3 protein: CASSAGTGFNYGYTF
CDR3 DNA: TGTGCCAGCAGCGCCGGGACAGGGTTTAACTATGGCTACACCTTC
V gene: TRBV7-9
clone size: -
J gene: TRBJ1-2
D gene: TRBD1

CDR3 protein: CASSEQGQAFYEQYF
CDR3 DNA: TGTGCCAGCAGCGAACAGGGACAGGCGTTCTACGAGCAGTACTTC
V gene: TRBV6-1
clone size: -
J gene: TRBJ2-7
D gene: TRBD1

CDR3 protein: CASSEQTGTSQPQHF
CDR3 DNA: TGTGCCAGCAGTGAACAGACAGGGACGAGTCAGCCCCAGCATTTT
V gene: TRBV2
clone size: few
J gene: TRBJ1-5
D gene: TRBD1

CDR3 protein: CSITRGNNEKLFF
CDR3 DNA: TGCAGCATTACCAGGGGAAATAATGAAAAACTGTTTTTT
V gene: TRBV29-1
clone size: -
J gene: TRBJ1-4
D gene: -

CDR3 protein: CAISPGDGGYTF
CDR3 DNA: TGTGCCATCAGTCCAGGGGACGGAGGCTACACCTTC
V gene: TRBV10-3
clone size: -
J gene: TRBJ1-2
D gene: -

CDR3 protein: CASSPDRVEAFF
CDR3 DNA: TGTGCCAGCAGCCCCGACAGGGTTGAAGCTTTCTTT
V gene: TRBV9
clone size: -
J gene: TRBJ1-1
D gene: TRBD1

CDR3 protein: CASRAVGRGGYGYTF
CDR3 DNA: TGTGCCAGCAGAGCAGTTGGAAGGGGCGGATATGGCTACACCTTC
V gene: TRBV13
clone size: -
J gene: TRBJ1-2
D gene: -